The 11 T cell receptor beta chains given below trace back to one sample, sequenced in a study of blood T cell repertoires in COVID-19. Some clones are missing from TCRdb's copy, which holds only in-frame ones; the method was immunoSEQ multiplex PCR. The data contain 200,000 or so clones, 89% of them singletons. Sequencing used PBMCs or T cells enriched from blood (not recorded which). The receptors derive from a woman aged 35 to 49 with acute COVID-19.

The rearrangement links TRBV3-1 (or the pseudogene TRBV3-2) to TRBJ2-3; possible D gene TRBD1, 7 bases. In germline, CDR1 is LGHDT, CDR2 YNNKEL (reference sequence). The CDR3 loop spans 15 amino acids. V lost 2 bases and J 4 bases, leaving 13 bases between the germline ends. The CDR3 bases are TGTGCCAGCAGCCAACGAGCAGGGGGGCCAGATACGCAGTATTTT. Protein: CASSQRAGGPDTQYF.

CDR3 protein: CASSPFIPSGNNNEQFF. The CDR3 DNA reads TGTGCCAGCAGCCCATTTATTCCTAGCGGGAATAACAATGAGCAGTTCTTC. The chain is built from TRBV4-2 and TRBJ2-1; 9 positions agree with TRBD2. The CDR3 has 17 residues. V was pared by 4 bases and J by 5 bases, with 12 bases of the junction left unmatched. The germline V gene has CDR1 LGHNA and CDR2 YNFKEQ.

The chain carries TRBV15 and TRBJ1-1, with D maybe TRBD1 (5 bases). Germline V gives CDR1 LNHNV, CDR2 YYDKDF (reference sequence). V was trimmed by 0 bases and J by 6 bases, leaving 17 bases between them. The length of the CDR3 is 16 residues. The CDR3 DNA is TGTGCCACCAGCAGAGATGGCGAGACAGTGACTCCTGAAGCTTTCTTT. Its protein product is CATSRDGETVTPEAFF.

The chain recombines TRBV13 with TRBJ1-2; no firm D call. The CDR3 sequence is 15 residues long. Trimming removed 5 bases at V and 0 bases at J, with 13 bases between. Germline V gene data show CDR1 as PRHDT and CDR2 as FYEKMQ (reference sequence). The CDR3 region is CASSPSPGSNYGYTF. The CDR3 nucleotides read TGTGCCAGCAGCCCTTCTCCGGGGTCTAACTATGGCTACACCTTC. The full variable domain, rest sourced from reference TRBV13 and TRBJ1-2, is AAGVIQSPRHLIKEKRETATLKCYPIPRHDTVYWYQQGPGQDPQFLISFYEKMQSDKGSIPDRFSAQQFSDYHSELNMSSLELGDSALYFCASSPSPGSNYGYTFGSGTRLTVV.

The chain has TRBV25-1 and TRBJ2-3; D not certain. Trimming took off 1 base at V and 1 base at J, with 6 bases between the two ends. The CDR3 has 14 amino acids. CDR1 and CDR2 from the germline V gene are MGHDK and SYGVNS. The CDR3 region has the DNA TGTGCCAGCAGTGAATTCCGGGGCACAGATACGCAGTATTTT. It yields the protein CASSEFRGTDTQYF.

J is TRBJ1-4 and V is TRBV27; 8 positions agree with TRBD1. The V gene's germline CDR1 is MNHEY and CDR2 SMNVEV (reference sequence). V gave up 4 bases and J gave up 3 bases; unmatched junction bases: 4. The CDR3 has 15 amino acids. The CDR3 is CASSSYRGANEKLFF. The CDR3 coding sequence is TGTGCCAGCAGTTCCTACAGGGGGGCTAATGAAAAACTGTTTTTT.

The V call is TRBV6-6, the J call TRBJ1-3; the match to TRBD1 covers 7 bases. The junction had 11 bases not matched to a gene; V was cut back by 5 bases and J by 1 base. Germline CDR1 is MNHNY and CDR2 is SVGAGI (reference sequence). This CDR3 is built from 17 residues. CDR3 nucleotide sequence: TGTGCCAGCAGTCGATTCCCGGGACAGAAGTCTGGAAACACCATATATTTT. Its protein product is CASSRFPGQKSGNTIYF.

This clone has only a few counts. The rearrangement links TRBV2 to TRBJ1-1, with TRBD1 matching 9 bases. Trimming removed 6 bases from V and 0 bases from J; junction bases left unmatched: 2. This CDR3 spans 14 amino acids. CDR1 SNHLY and CDR2 FYNNEI come from the germline V gene. CDR3 residues: CASRGQGMNTEAFF. For the CDR3, the DNA is TGTGCCAGCAGAGGACAGGGGATGAACACTGAAGCTTTCTTT.

The J gene is TRBJ2-5, the V gene TRBV5-1; TRBD1 matches 7 bases. This CDR3 has 14 residues. Per germline, CDR1 SGHRS and CDR2 YFSETQ. The trim removed 0 bases at V and 4 bases at J, leaving 3 bases unmatched. CDR3 loop: CASSLGQGRETQYF. The CDR3 nucleotides are TGCGCCAGCAGCTTGGGACAGGGTAGAGAGACCCAGTACTTC. Combining the CDR3 with reference TRBV5-1 and TRBJ2-5 gives the whole variable domain KAGVTQTPRYLIKTRGQQVTLSCSPISGHRSVSWYQQTPGQGLQFLFEYFSETQRNKGNFPGRFSGRQFSNSRSEMNVSTLELGDSALYLCASSLGQGRETQYFGPGTRLLVL.

The chain uses TRBV7-9 and TRBJ2-7; TRBD1 might be the D (5 bases). Germline values: CDR1 SEHNR, CDR2 FQNEAQ (reference sequence). V lost 2 bases and J 3 bases, leaving 20 bases between the germline ends. This CDR3 has 17 amino acids. CDR3 region: CASSLYRGLDSGYEQYF. The DNA for the CDR3 is TGTGCCAGCAGCTTATATAGGGGCCTAGATTCCGGCTACGAGCAGTACTTC.

The V call is TRBV27, the J call TRBJ2-2, with 8 bases matching TRBD1. This CDR3 region has 14 residues. V shed 5 bases, J shed 6 bases, and the junction held 5 bases outside the gene matches. Germline CDR1 and CDR2: MNHEY and SMNVEV (reference sequence). CDR3 DNA sequence: TGTGCCAGCAGTGGCACAGGGGGAGCCGGGGAGCTGTTTTTT. Translating it yields CASSGTGGAGELFF.